A selection of T cell receptor beta chains follows, all from one sample in a study of T cells in Graves' hyperthyroidism and ophthalmopathy. Each CDR3 protein is one row after TCRdb ran MiXCR on the multiplex PCR reads. Of over 250,000 distinct CDR3 sequences listed, less than 30% are singletons. The sequenced sample consisted of blood. The receptors originated from a man aged 40-50 years with Graves' hyperthyroidism that later progressed to Graves' ophthalmopathy. The CDR3 runs from the conserved cysteine through the conserved F or W. D genes are given only for firm matches. Only some rows state a clone size, as once, few, many or a class for expanded clones.

CDR3 DNA: TGTGCCACCAGCAGGGGAAAGTTGCGGGACTACACCGGGGAGCTGTTTTTT
CDR3 protein: CATSRGKLRDYTGELFF
J gene: TRBJ2-2
D gene: NA
V gene: TRBV15
clone size: many

CDR3 DNA: TGCGCCAGCAGATCCGACAGAGCCGCTTTCTTT
CDR3 protein: CASRSDRAAFF
J gene: TRBJ1-1
D gene: NA
V gene: TRBV5-1
clone size: many

CDR3 DNA: TGCAGTGCACCTCAATCGGGAGGGCCCTCCTACGAGCAGTACTTC
CDR3 protein: CSAPQSGGPSYEQYF
J gene: TRBJ2-7
D gene: TRBD2
V gene: TRBV20-1
clone size: many

CDR3 DNA: TGTGCCAGCACTCGCGCCGGGATTAACACTGAAGCTTTCTTT
CDR3 protein: CASTRAGINTEAFF
J gene: TRBJ1-1
D gene: NA
V gene: TRBV12-3/TRBV12-4
clone size: NA

CDR3 DNA: TGTGCCAGCAGTTCTACACGACTGGGGACAGGTCCTATTAGCAATCAGCCCCAGCATTTT
CDR3 protein: CASSSTRLGTGPISNQPQHF
J gene: TRBJ1-5
D gene: TRBD1
V gene: TRBV27
clone size: NA

CDR3 DNA: TGCAGTGCAACAGACAGGGGAGGCCAAGAGACCCAGTACTTC
CDR3 protein: CSATDRGGQETQYF
J gene: TRBJ2-5
D gene: TRBD1
V gene: TRBV20-1
clone size: many

CDR3 DNA: TGTGCCGCAGCATCCGGGACAGGGGGCTACGAGCAGTACTTC
CDR3 protein: CAAASGTGGYEQYF
J gene: TRBJ2-7
D gene: TRBD1
V gene: TRBV15
clone size: NA

CDR3 DNA: TGTGCCAGCAGCTTAGGGGGCGCACACGAGCAGTACTTC
CDR3 protein: CASSLGGAHEQYF
J gene: TRBJ2-7
D gene: NA
V gene: TRBV7-2
clone size: NA

CDR3 DNA: TGTGCCAGCAGCCCAATAGCGGTGCCCTACTACGAGCAGTACTTC
CDR3 protein: CASSPIAVPYYEQYF
J gene: TRBJ2-7
D gene: NA
V gene: TRBV7-2
clone size: NA

CDR3 DNA: TGTGCCAGTAGTATGAGACAGGGTTTGAACACTGAAGCTTTCTTT
CDR3 protein: CASSMRQGLNTEAFF
J gene: TRBJ1-1
D gene: TRBD1
V gene: TRBV19
clone size: many

CDR3 DNA: TGTGCCAGTAGCCACCCCCTGGGGGGGCAAGAGACCCAGTACTTC
CDR3 protein: CASSHPLGGQETQYF
J gene: TRBJ2-5
D gene: TRBD2
V gene: TRBV6-1
clone size: NA

CDR3 DNA: TGTGCCTGGGCCCGAGAGGACAGGTTGCGGACCGGGGAGCTGTTTTTT
CDR3 protein: CAWAREDRLRTGELFF
J gene: TRBJ2-2
D gene: TRBD1
V gene: TRBV30
clone size: NA

CDR3 DNA: TGTGCTAGCAGCTCTGGACTAGCGGGCACCTACGAGCAGTACTTC
CDR3 protein: CASSSGLAGTYEQYF
J gene: TRBJ2-7
D gene: TRBD2
V gene: TRBV7-7
clone size: many

CDR3 DNA: TGTGCCTGGAGGAGGGGACAGACAAGCTCTGGAAACACCATATATTTT
CDR3 protein: CAWRRGQTSSGNTIYF
J gene: TRBJ1-3
D gene: TRBD1
V gene: TRBV30
clone size: many

CDR3 DNA: TGTGCCAGCAGCCCAGACCCGGGACTAGCGGACTACGAGCAGTACTTC
CDR3 protein: CASSPDPGLADYEQYF
J gene: TRBJ2-7
D gene: TRBD2
V gene: TRBV7-8
clone size: NA

CDR3 DNA: TGTGCCAGCAGCTTAACCCGACAGTACTACGAGCAGTACTTC
CDR3 protein: CASSLTRQYYEQYF
J gene: TRBJ2-7
D gene: NA
V gene: TRBV11-2
clone size: many